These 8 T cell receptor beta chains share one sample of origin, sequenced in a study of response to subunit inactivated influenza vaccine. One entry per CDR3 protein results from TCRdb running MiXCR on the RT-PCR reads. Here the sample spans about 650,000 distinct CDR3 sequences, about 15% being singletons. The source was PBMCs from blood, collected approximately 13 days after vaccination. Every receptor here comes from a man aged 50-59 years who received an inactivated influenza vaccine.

CDR3 loop: CASSNPGIREQYF. CDR3 DNA: TGTGCCAGCAGCAATCCGGGTATAAGGGAGCAGTACTTC. V gene TRBV7-2 combines with J gene TRBJ2-7; no clear D gene. Germline values: CDR1 SGHTA, CDR2 FQGNSA. CDR3 length: 13 amino acids. V lost 5 bases to trimming and J lost 7 bases, with 15 bases between them.

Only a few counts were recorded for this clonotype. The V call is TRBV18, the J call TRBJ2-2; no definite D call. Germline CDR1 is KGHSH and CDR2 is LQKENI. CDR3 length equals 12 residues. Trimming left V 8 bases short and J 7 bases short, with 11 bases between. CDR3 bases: TGTGCCAGCCTCACGACCAGCGGGGAGCTGTTTTTT. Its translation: CASLTTSGELFF.

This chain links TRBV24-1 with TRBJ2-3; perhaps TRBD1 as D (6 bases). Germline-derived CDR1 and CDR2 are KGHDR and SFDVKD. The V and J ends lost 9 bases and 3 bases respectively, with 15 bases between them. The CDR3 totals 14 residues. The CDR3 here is CATPSRTATDTQYF. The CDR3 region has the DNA TGTGCCACCCCCTCACGGACAGCGACAGATACGCAGTATTTT.

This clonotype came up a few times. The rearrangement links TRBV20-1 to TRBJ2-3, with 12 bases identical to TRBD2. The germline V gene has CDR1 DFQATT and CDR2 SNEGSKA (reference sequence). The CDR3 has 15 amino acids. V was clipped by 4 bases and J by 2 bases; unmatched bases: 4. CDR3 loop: CSATGLAGNTDTQYF. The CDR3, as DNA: TGCAGTGCTACCGGACTAGCGGGGAACACAGATACGCAGTATTTT.

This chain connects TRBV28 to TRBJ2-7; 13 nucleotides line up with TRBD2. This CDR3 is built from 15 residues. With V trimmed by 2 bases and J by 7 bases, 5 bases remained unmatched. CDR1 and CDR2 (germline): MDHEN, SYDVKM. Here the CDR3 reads CASSLGLAGAGEQYF. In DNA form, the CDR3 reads TGTGCCAGCAGTTTAGGACTAGCGGGAGCGGGGGAGCAGTACTTC.

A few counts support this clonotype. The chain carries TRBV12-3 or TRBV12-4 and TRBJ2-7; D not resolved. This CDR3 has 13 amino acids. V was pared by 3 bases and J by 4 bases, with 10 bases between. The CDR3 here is CASSFRITYEQYF. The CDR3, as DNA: TGTGCCAGCAGTTTCAGGATTACATACGAGCAGTACTTC.

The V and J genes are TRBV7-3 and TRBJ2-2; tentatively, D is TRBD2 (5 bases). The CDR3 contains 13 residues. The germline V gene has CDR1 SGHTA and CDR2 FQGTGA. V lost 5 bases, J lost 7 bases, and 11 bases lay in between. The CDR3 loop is CASSRVRDGELFF. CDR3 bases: TGTGCCAGCAGCCGAGTCCGGGACGGGGAGCTGTTTTTT.

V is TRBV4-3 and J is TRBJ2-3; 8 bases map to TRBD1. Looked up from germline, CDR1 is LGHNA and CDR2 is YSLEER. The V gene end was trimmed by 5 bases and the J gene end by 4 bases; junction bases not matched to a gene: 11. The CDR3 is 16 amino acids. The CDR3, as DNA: TGCGCCAGCAGCGTCTCCAGGGGGCGGGAAGCAGATACGCAGTATTTT. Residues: CASSVSRGREADTQYF.